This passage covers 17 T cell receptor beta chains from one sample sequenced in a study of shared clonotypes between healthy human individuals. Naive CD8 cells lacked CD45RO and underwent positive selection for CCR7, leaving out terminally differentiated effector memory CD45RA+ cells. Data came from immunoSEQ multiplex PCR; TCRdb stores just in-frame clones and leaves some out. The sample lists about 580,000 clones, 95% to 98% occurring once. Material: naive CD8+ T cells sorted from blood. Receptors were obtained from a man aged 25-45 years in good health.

Here the CDR3 reads CASSSPTPNEQYF. DNA of the CDR3: TGTGCCAGCAGCTCCCCGACACCAAACGAGCAGTACTTC. The chain employs TRBV7-9 and TRBJ2-7; D uncertain. In germline, CDR1 is SEHNR, CDR2 FQNEAQ (reference sequence). The CDR3 totals 13 residues. The V and J ends lost 4 bases and 5 bases respectively, with 12 bases between them.

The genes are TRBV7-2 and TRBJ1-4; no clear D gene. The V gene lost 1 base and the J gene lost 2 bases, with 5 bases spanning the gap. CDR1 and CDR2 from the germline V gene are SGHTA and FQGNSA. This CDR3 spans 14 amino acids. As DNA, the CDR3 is TGTGCCAGCAGCTTAGAGAGTACTAATGAAAAACTGTTTTTT. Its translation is CASSLESTNEKLFF. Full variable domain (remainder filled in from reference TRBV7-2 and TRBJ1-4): GAGVSQSPSNKVTEKGKDVELRCDPISGHTALYWYRQSLGQGLEFLIYFQGNSAPDKSGLPSDRFSAERTGGSVSTLTIQRTQQEDSAVYLCASSLESTNEKLFFGSGTQLSVL.

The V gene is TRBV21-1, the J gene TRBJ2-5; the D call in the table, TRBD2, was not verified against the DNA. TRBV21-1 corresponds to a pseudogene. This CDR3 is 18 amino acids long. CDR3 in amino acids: CASSKGEPAEPTGETQYF. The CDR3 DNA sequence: TGTGCCAGCAGCAAAGGGGAACCAGCGGAACCCACGGGGGAGACCCAGTACTTC.

The CDR3: CASSAGFQSAGETQYF. CDR3 DNA: TGTGCCAGCAGTGCTGGGTTTCAAAGTGCGGGAGAGACCCAGTACTTC. The chain combines TRBV2 with TRBJ2-5; a weak D match, TRBD2 (5 bases). From germline, CDR1 is SNHLY and CDR2 FYNNEI. Trimming shortened V by 4 bases and J by 4 bases, and 19 bases separated the two germline ends. The CDR3 totals 16 residues.

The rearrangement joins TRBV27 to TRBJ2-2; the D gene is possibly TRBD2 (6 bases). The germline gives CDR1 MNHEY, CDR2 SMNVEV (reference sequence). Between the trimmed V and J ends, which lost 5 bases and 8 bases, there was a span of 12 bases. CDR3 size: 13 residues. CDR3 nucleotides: TGTGCCAGCAGTGACGGAGGGCCGGGGGAGCTGTTTTTT. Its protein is CASSDGGPGELFF.

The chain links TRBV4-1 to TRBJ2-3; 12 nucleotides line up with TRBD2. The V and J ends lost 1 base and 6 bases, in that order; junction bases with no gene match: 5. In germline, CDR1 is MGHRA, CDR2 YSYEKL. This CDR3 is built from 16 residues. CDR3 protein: CASSQASGRAPDTQYF. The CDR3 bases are TGCGCCAGCAGCCAAGCTAGCGGGAGGGCCCCGGATACGCAGTATTTT.

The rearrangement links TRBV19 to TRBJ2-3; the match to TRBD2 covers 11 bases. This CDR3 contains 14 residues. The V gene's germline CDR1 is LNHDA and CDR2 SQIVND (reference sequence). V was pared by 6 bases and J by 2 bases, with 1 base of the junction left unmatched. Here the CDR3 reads CASRTSGDTDTQYF. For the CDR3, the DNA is TGTGCCAGTAGGACTAGCGGGGACACAGATACGCAGTATTTT.

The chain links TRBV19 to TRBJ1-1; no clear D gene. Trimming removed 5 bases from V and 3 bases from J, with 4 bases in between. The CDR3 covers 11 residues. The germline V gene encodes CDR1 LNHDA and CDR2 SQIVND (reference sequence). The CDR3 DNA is TGTGCCAGTAGTTACTACACTGAAGCTTTCTTT. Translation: CASSYYTEAFF.

In DNA, the CDR3 is TGTGCCAGCAGCTCGGGACAGAACAATGAGCAGTTCTTC. Protein: CASSSGQNNEQFF. The rearrangement uses TRBV7-2 and TRBJ2-1; 7 nucleotides line up with TRBD1. Germline lookup yields CDR1 SGHTA and CDR2 FQGNSA. The J segment lost 5 bases and the V segment lost 4 bases, leaving 2 bases of the junction unmatched. CDR3 length: 13 amino acids.

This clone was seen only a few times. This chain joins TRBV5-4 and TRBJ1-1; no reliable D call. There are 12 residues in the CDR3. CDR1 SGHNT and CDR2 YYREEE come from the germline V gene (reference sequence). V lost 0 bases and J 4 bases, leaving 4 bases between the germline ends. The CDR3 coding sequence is TGTGCCAGCAGCTTGGATTCCACTGAAGCTTTCTTT. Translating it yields CASSLDSTEAFF.

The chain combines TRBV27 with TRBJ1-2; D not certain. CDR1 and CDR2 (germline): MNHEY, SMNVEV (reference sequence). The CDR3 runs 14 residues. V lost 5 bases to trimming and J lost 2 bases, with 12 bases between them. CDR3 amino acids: CASSSSGGNYGYTF. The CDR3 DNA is TGTGCCAGCAGTAGCTCTGGAGGGAACTATGGCTACACCTTC.

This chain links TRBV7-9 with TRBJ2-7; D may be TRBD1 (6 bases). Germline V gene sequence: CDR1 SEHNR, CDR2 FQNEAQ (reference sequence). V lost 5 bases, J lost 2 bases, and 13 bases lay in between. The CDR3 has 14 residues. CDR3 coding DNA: TGTGCCAGCAGCGGCCCGGACAGAACCTACGAGCAGTACTTC. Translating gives CASSGPDRTYEQYF. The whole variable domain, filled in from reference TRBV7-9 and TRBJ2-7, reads DTGVSQNPRHKITKRGQNVTFRCDPISEHNRLYWYRQTLGQGPEFLTYFQNEAQLEKSRLLSDRFSAERPKGSFSTLEIQRTEQGDSAMYLCASSGPDRTYEQYFGPGTRLTVT.

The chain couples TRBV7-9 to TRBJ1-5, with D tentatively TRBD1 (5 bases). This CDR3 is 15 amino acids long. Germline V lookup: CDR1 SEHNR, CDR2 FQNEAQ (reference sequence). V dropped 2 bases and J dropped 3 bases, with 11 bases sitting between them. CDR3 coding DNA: TGTGCCAGCAGCTTAAGGGACGGCGTCAATCAGCCCCAGCATTTT. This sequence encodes CASSLRDGVNQPQHF. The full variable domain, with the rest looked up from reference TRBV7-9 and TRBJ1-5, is DTGVSQNPRHKITKRGQNVTFRCDPISEHNRLYWYRQTLGQGPEFLTYFQNEAQLEKSRLLSDRFSAERPKGSFSTLEIQRTEQGDSAMYLCASSLRDGVNQPQHFGDGTRLSIL.

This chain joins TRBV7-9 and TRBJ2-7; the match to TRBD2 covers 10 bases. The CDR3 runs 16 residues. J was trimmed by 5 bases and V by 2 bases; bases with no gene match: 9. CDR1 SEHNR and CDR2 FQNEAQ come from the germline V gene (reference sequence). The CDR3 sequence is CASSLTSSGSIHEQYF. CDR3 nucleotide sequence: TGTGCCAGCAGCTTAACGTCTAGCGGGAGTATCCACGAGCAGTACTTC.

CDR3 sequence: CASSLLPEEQGFQETQYF. The CDR3 DNA follows: TGTGCCAGCAGCCTCCTCCCCGAGGAACAGGGGTTCCAAGAGACCCAGTACTTC. This sequence joins TRBV14 and TRBJ2-5, with TRBD1 identical over 7 bases. CDR1 is SGHDN, CDR2 FVKESK, per germline. This CDR3 has 18 amino acids. Unmatched junction bases numbered 15, after V lost 4 bases and J lost 1 base.

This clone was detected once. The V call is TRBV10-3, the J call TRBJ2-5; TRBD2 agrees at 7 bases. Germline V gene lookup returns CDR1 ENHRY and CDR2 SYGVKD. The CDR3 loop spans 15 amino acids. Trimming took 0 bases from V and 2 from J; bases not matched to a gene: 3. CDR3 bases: TGTGCCATCAGTGAGTCCGCTAGCGGACAAGAGACCCAGTACTTC. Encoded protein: CAISESASGQETQYF.

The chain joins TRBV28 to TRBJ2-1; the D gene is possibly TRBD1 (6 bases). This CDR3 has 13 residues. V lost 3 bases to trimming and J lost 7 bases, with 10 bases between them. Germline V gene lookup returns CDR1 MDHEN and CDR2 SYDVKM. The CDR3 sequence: CASSFPGDNEQFF. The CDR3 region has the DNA TGTGCCAGCAGTTTTCCAGGGGATAATGAGCAGTTCTTC.